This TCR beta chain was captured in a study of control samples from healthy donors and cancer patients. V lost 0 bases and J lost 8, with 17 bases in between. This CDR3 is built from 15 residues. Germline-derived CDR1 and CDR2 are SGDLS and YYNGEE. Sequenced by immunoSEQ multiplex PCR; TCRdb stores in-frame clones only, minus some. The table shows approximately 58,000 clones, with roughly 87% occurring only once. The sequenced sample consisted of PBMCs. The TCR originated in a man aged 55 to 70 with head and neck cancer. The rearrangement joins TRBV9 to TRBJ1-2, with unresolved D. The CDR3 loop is CASSVEGNLAIGYTF. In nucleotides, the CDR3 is TGTGCCAGCAGCGTAGAGGGCAACTTAGCGATCGGCTACACCTTC.